This TCR beta chain is from a study of T-cell reconstitution after alpha-beta-depleted transplantation in children. This clonotype occurred a few times. The CDR3 totals 18 residues. The germline CDR1 and CDR2 sequences are SGHAT and FQNNGV. Trimming at V came to 4 bases and at J to 4 bases, leaving 13 bases not matched to a gene. Preparing the TCRbeta library involved the use of unique molecular identifiers. Each CDR3 protein is one row after TCRdb ran MiXCR on the PCR reads. This sample has around 410,000 distinct CDR3 sequences; roughly a tenth occur once, and the top ten carry nearly 5.5%. V and J are TRBV11-2 and TRBJ2-2, with TRBD2 matching 9 bases. The clonotype was recovered from a human donor who donated a stem cell graft to a child with acute myeloid leukemia. The sequenced sample was PBMCs from the stem cell graft donor, obtained from the stem cell graft. The CDR3 protein is CASSSPGGGRAVTGELFF. CDR3 sequence (DNA): TGTGCCAGCAGCTCCCCTGGGGGCGGGAGGGCCGTCACCGGGGAGCTGTTTTTT.